A single sample gave rise to the 21 T cell receptor beta chains below, sequenced in a study of cytomegalovirus exposure and HLA in healthy donors. Only in-frame clones appear in the TCRdb table, and some are missing; sequencing was by immunoSEQ multiplex PCR. The sample holds about 190,000 clones, approximately 83% seen once. The sequenced sample was PBMCs. The receptor source for this set is a young woman in good health and CMV-seropositive.

This clone was detected only a few times. The chain recombines TRBV6-1 with TRBJ1-3; 7 bases line up with TRBD1. Per the germline V gene, CDR1 is MNHNS and CDR2 is SASEGT. V was clipped by 10 bases and J by 0 bases; unmatched bases: 3. This CDR3 region has 13 residues. This CDR3 reads CAIGTVSGNTIYF. CDR3 DNA: TGTGCCATCGGGACAGTCTCTGGAAACACCATATATTTT.

This chain links TRBV7-8 with TRBJ2-2, with a tentative D call TRBD2 (5 bases). CDR3 length: 14 residues. The germline V and J ends were trimmed by 5 bases and 7 bases, with 14 bases remaining between them. CDR1 is SGHVS and CDR2 is FQNEAQ in the germline V gene. The CDR3 spells CASSPGRLFGELFF. The CDR3 DNA is TGTGCCAGCAGCCCCGGACGACTATTCGGGGAGCTGTTTTTT.

This clone was observed a single time. The gene calls are TRBV27 and TRBJ2-3; TRBD2 is a possible D gene (5 bases). Germline V gene data show CDR1 as MNHEY and CDR2 as SMNVEV (reference sequence). The V end was cut by 5 bases, the J end by 10 bases, with 10 bases between. This CDR3 contains 11 residues. DNA for the CDR3: TGTGCCAGCAGTACCACTAGAGCGCAGTATTTT. This encodes CASSTTRAQYF.

The gene calls are TRBV14 and TRBJ2-7; 7 positions match TRBD1. This CDR3 comprises 14 residues. The V and J ends lost 4 bases and 5 bases, in that order; junction bases with no gene match: 8. CDR1 and CDR2 (germline): SGHDN, FVKESK. This chain's CDR3 is CASSLQTGIHEQYF. In DNA form, the CDR3 reads TGTGCCAGCAGCCTACAGACAGGGATCCACGAGCAGTACTTC.

The V call is TRBV6-5, the J call TRBJ1-2; D unclear. The CDR3 has 14 amino acids. Trimming took off 3 bases at V and 8 bases at J, with 16 bases between the two ends. Germline V gives CDR1 MNHEY, CDR2 SVGAGI. CDR3 sequence (DNA): TGTGCCAGCAGTTATGACGAGGTATCTGGGGGCTACACCTTC. It specifies CASSYDEVSGGYTF.

The CDR3 DNA is TGTGCCAGCAACGATCCTCAGGTGACCCAGTACTTC. Translated: CASNDPQVTQYF. V usage is TRBV6-6 and J usage is TRBJ2-5; the D is unclear. The germline V gene has CDR1 MNHNY and CDR2 SVGAGI (reference sequence). The CDR3 extends over 12 amino acids. The V end was cut by 7 bases, the J end by 7 bases, with 13 bases between.

This chain joins TRBV4-1 and TRBJ2-7, with TRBD2 identical over 10 bases. J was trimmed by 3 bases and V by 0 bases; bases with no gene match: 5. This CDR3 is built from 16 residues. CDR1 and CDR2 from the germline V gene are MGHRA and YSYEKL. The CDR3 bases are TGCGCCAGCAGCCAAGATGGACTAGCGGCCTACTACGAGCAGTACTTC. Its translation is CASSQDGLAAYYEQYF.

This clone was observed once. The chain carries TRBV7-8 and TRBJ2-1, with 8 bases lining up with TRBD1. After removal of 1 base from V and 7 bases from J, the junction contained 6 bases not matched to a gene. CDR3 length: 15 amino acids. Germline CDR1 is SGHVS and CDR2 is FQNEAQ. CDR3 sequence (DNA): TGTGCCAGCAGCTTAGTTCTGACAGGGGTTAATGAGCAGTTCTTC. Amino acids: CASSLVLTGVNEQFF.

The rearrangement uses TRBV5-4 and TRBJ1-1; D is perhaps TRBD1 (6 bases). V dropped 6 bases and J dropped 0 bases, with 21 bases sitting between them. This CDR3 contains 17 residues. The germline CDR1 and CDR2 sequences are SGHNT and YYREEE (reference sequence). CDR3 DNA: TGTGCCAGCAAACCCTCCAAGACAGGAGCCATGAACACTGAAGCTTTCTTT. Residues: CASKPSKTGAMNTEAFF.

The V call is TRBV6-6, the J call TRBJ2-5; 10 bases agree with TRBD2. Germline assignment: CDR1 MNHNY and CDR2 SVGAGI (reference sequence). The CDR3 totals 16 residues. J lost 3 bases, V lost 5 bases, and 9 bases had no gene match. The CDR3 bases are TGTGCCAGCAGTAACCCACAAGCGGGGGGGGAAGAGACCCAGTACTTC. Its translation: CASSNPQAGGEETQYF.

This clone was seen only once. This chain joins TRBV6-6 and TRBJ1-5; maybe TRBD1 (6 bases). V was shortened by 6 bases and J by 0 bases, with 15 bases between the two germline ends. CDR1 and CDR2 (germline): MNHNY, SVGAGI (reference sequence). This CDR3 contains 16 residues. The CDR3 sequence is CASRRTGTNSNQPQHF. Written as DNA, the CDR3 is TGTGCCAGCAGGCGAACCGGGACAAATAGCAATCAGCCCCAGCATTTT.

This clone has just a few counts. The V gene is TRBV7-6, the J gene TRBJ2-3; TRBD1 is a possible D gene (7 bases). The germline CDR1 and CDR2 sequences are SGHVS and FNYEAQ. CDR3 length: 16 amino acids. The V gene lost 2 bases and the J gene lost 4 bases, with 16 bases spanning the gap. The CDR3: CASSLTGQPGADTQYF. For the CDR3, the DNA is TGTGCCAGCAGCTTAACGGGACAGCCGGGAGCAGATACGCAGTATTTT.

This chain uses TRBV2 with TRBJ2-4; TRBD1 agrees at 8 bases. This CDR3 region has 18 residues. After removal of 5 bases from V and 2 bases from J, the junction contained 14 bases not matched to a gene. Germline lookup yields CDR1 SNHLY and CDR2 FYNNEI. DNA for the CDR3: TGTGCCAGCAGTCGGACAGGGACCCCGTCGTTATCCAAAAACATTCAGTACTTC. This translates into CASSRTGTPSLSKNIQYF.

This chain joins TRBV5-1 and TRBJ2-5, with D tentatively TRBD2 (5 bases). This CDR3 contains 13 residues. Trimming took off 5 bases at V and 2 bases at J, with 10 bases between the two ends. The germline V gene encodes CDR1 SGHRS and CDR2 YFSETQ. The CDR3 nucleotides are TGCGCCAGCAGGGGGAGATTACAAGAGACCCAGTACTTC. Translated: CASRGRLQETQYF.

The rearrangement uses TRBV25-1 and TRBJ2-1; 9 positions match TRBD1. There are 16 residues in the CDR3. Trimming at V came to 3 bases and at J to 4 bases, leaving 7 bases not matched to a gene. Germline loops: CDR1 MGHDK, CDR2 SYGVNS. CDR3 in DNA: TGTGCCAGCAGTGACTCCGGGACAGGGATGTACAATGAGCAGTTCTTC. Residues: CASSDSGTGMYNEQFF.

This clone was counted between two and nine times. This rearrangement joins TRBV2 to TRBJ1-6; D ambiguous. Germline V CDR1 and CDR2: SNHLY, FYNNEI. CDR3 length: 13 amino acids. Trimming took 8 bases from V and 10 from J, leaving 15 bases between them. CDR3 region: CASGQVLRSPLHF. The CDR3 nucleotides are TGTGCCAGCGGGCAGGTTTTGCGATCACCCCTCCACTTT.

CDR3 DNA sequence: TGTGCCAGCAGCTTAAGAGGACAGGGGGCAGAGCAGTACTTC. Amino acid sequence: CASSLRGQGAEQYF. This chain joins TRBV7-9 and TRBJ2-7; 11 bases fit TRBD1. This CDR3 is built from 14 residues. V dropped 2 bases and J dropped 7; count of bases not matched to a gene: 4. Germline V gene lookup returns CDR1 SEHNR and CDR2 FQNEAQ (reference sequence).

The chain joins TRBV5-1 to TRBJ2-7, with D perhaps TRBD1 (5 bases). Germline CDR1 SGHRS, CDR2 YFSETQ. The CDR3 length is 14 residues. V was trimmed by 0 bases and J by 3 bases, leaving 10 bases between them. The CDR3 loop reads CASSLDRHYYEQYF. The CDR3 nucleotides read TGCGCCAGCAGCTTGGACAGGCACTACTACGAGCAGTACTTC.

The chain couples TRBV5-1 to TRBJ1-2, with D perhaps TRBD1 (5 bases). This CDR3 spans 14 amino acids. Germline CDR1 and CDR2: SGHRS and YFSETQ. Trimming took off 5 bases at V and 2 bases at J, with 13 bases between the two ends. CDR3 sequence: CASSAGLENYGYTF. In DNA, the CDR3 is TGCGCCAGCAGTGCGGGACTCGAGAACTATGGCTACACCTTC. The full variable domain, rest sourced from reference TRBV5-1 and TRBJ1-2, is KAGVTQTPRYLIKTRGQQVTLSCSPISGHRSVSWYQQTPGQGLQFLFEYFSETQRNKGNFPGRFSGRQFSNSRSEMNVSTLELGDSALYLCASSAGLENYGYTFGSGTRLTVV.

J is TRBJ2-1 and V is TRBV5-1; 9 bases fit TRBD1. Trimming cost V 1 base and J 6 bases; bases outside gene matches: 8. The CDR3 runs to 16 residues. The germline V gene has CDR1 SGHRS and CDR2 YFSETQ. The CDR3 reads CASSLMGQGTSNEQFF. The CDR3 bases are TGCGCCAGCAGCTTGATGGGACAGGGAACCAGCAATGAGCAGTTCTTC.

The chain carries TRBV7-2 and TRBJ2-7; D perhaps matches TRBD2 (5 bases). Trimming stripped 4 bases from V and 0 bases from J, with 10 bases between. The CDR3 is 14 amino acids. Germline CDR1 reads SGHTA; CDR2 reads FQGNSA. CDR3 coding DNA: TGTGCCAGCAGCTCGAACCGGGACTCCTACGAGCAGTACTTC. It is translated as CASSSNRDSYEQYF.